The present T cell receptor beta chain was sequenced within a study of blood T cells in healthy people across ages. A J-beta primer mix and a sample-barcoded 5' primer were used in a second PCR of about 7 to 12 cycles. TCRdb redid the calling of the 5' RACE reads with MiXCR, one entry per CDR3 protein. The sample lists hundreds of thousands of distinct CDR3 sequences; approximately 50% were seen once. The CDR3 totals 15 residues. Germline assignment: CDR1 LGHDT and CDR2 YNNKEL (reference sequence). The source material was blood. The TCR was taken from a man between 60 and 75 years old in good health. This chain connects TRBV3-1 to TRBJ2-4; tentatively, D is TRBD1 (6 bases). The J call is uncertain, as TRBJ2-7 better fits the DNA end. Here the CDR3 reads CASSQDWDTEDEQYF. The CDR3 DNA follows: TGTGCCAGCAGCCAAGATTGGGACACGGAAGACGAGCAGTACTTC.